The 25 T cell receptor beta chains below come from one sample, sequenced in a study of type 1 regulatory T cells. TCRdb passed the reads through MiXCR, listing each CDR3 protein once. The repertoire holds approximately 43,000 distinct CDR3 sequences, with about 12% as singletons. The antigens these receptors bind are not known. Sequenced: cultured non-Tr1 T cells, either the whole culture or a sorted T cell fraction (not recorded which). These receptors came from a human donor in good health.

This clonotype was picked up many times. The rearrangement links TRBV15 to TRBJ1-5; TRBD1 matches 7 bases. Germline V lookup: CDR1 LNHNV, CDR2 YYDKDF (reference sequence). The ends lost 3 bases at V and 9 bases at J; junction bases unmatched: 11. The CDR3 length is 15 residues. The CDR3 loop is CATSRERTGFSPQHF. The DNA of the CDR3 is TGTGCCACCAGCAGGGAAAGGACAGGTTTTTCGCCCCAGCATTTT.

The rearrangement uses TRBV7-2 and TRBJ2-1; D gene ambiguous. From germline, CDR1 is SGHTA and CDR2 FQGNSA. Trimming left V 3 bases short and J 0 bases short, with 6 bases between. This CDR3 has 14 residues. As DNA, the CDR3 is TGTGCCAGCAGCTTCCCGGTCTCCTACAATGAGCAGTTCTTC. It yields the protein CASSFPVSYNEQFF.

The chain recombines TRBV6-5 with TRBJ2-5; 10 bases match TRBD1. The CDR3 is made up of 17 amino acids. The ends lost 3 bases at V and 4 bases at J; junction bases unmatched: 11. Germline V gene sequence: CDR1 MNHEY, CDR2 SVGAGI. The CDR3 region is CASSYYSGGQGLETQYF. DNA for the CDR3: TGTGCCAGCAGTTATTATTCCGGGGGACAGGGGTTAGAGACCCAGTACTTC.

Concerning this clonotype itself: One end of the junction fails to match germline, which may point to a read error. The chain is built from TRBV20-1 and TRBJ2-7, with D perhaps TRBD2 (5 bases). The CDR3 sequence is 12 residues long. The V gene's germline CDR1 is DFQATT and CDR2 SNEGSKA (reference sequence). DNA of the CDR3: TGCAGTGCAAGAGGCGGGTCCTACGGGCAGTACTTC. This gives the protein CSARGGSYGQYF.

This clonotype was seen ten or more times. This chain uses TRBV4-2 with TRBJ2-7, with D unclear. V lost 4 bases to trimming and J lost 10 bases, with 17 bases between them. The CDR3 is 13 amino acids. Germline loops: CDR1 LGHNA, CDR2 YNFKEQ. The CDR3 sequence: CASSLEEAENQYF. CDR3 in DNA: TGTGCCAGCAGCCTAGAAGAGGCGGAGAACCAGTACTTC.

This clonotype occurred a few times. The J gene is TRBJ2-1, the V gene TRBV14; D call uncertain. Per the germline V gene, CDR1 is SGHDN and CDR2 is FVKESK. The CDR3 runs to 15 residues. Trimming removed 7 bases at V and 5 bases at J, with 18 bases between. The CDR3 DNA follows: TGTGCCAGCATCCCCCTGGGAACTTCCGACAATGAGCAGTTCTTC. Translated, it gives CASIPLGTSDNEQFF. The full variable domain, completed using reference TRBV14 and TRBJ2-1, is EAGVTQFPSHSVIEKGQTVTLRCDPISGHDNLYWYRRVMGKEIKFLLHFVKESKQDESGMPNNRFLAERTGGTYSTLKVQPAELEDSGVYFCASIPLGTSDNEQFFGPGTRLTVL.

This clonotype was detected many times. The J gene is TRBJ2-1, the V gene TRBV29-1; TRBD2 agrees at 7 bases. CDR1 SQVTM and CDR2 ANQGSEA come from the germline V gene. The CDR3 sequence is 13 residues long. The trim removed 5 bases at V and 9 bases at J, leaving 10 bases unmatched. As DNA, the CDR3 is TGCAGCGTTCCCGCGGGAGCGAGGGGTGAGCAGTTCTTC. Translation gives CSVPAGARGEQFF.

This clonotype was found a few times. This chain joins TRBV7-8 and TRBJ2-1; the match to TRBD2 covers 8 bases. V lost 5 bases and J lost 0; bases outside the gene matches: 3. The CDR3 is 15 amino acids. CDR1 is SGHVS, CDR2 FQNEAQ, per germline. This CDR3 is CASSTSGGSYNEQFF. Written as DNA, the CDR3 is TGTGCCAGCAGCACGAGCGGGGGCTCCTACAATGAGCAGTTCTTC.

Comment on this clonotype: A much larger clonotype is one base distant, so this may be a read error. The genes are TRBV7-2 and TRBJ2-7; weak D call: TRBD2 (5 bases). CDR1 and CDR2 from the germline V gene are SGHTA and FQGNSA. The CDR3 contains 14 residues. CDR3 DNA sequence: TGTGCCAACAGCTTAGGAGGCAGCTCCTACGAGCAGTACTTC. This codes for CANSLGGSSYEQYF.

The CDR3 loop reads CASSQTGGSNTGELFF. In DNA form, the CDR3 reads TGTGCCAGCAGCCAAACAGGGGGGTCGAACACCGGGGAGCTGTTTTTT. The J gene is TRBJ2-2, the V gene TRBV7-3; 8 bases line up with TRBD1. The CDR3 sequence is 16 residues long. CDR1 and CDR2 from the germline V gene are SGHTA and FQGTGA. Unmatched junction bases numbered 5, after V lost 5 bases and J lost 0 bases.

There are many counts of this clonotype. V is TRBV6-1 and J is TRBJ1-2; no firm D call. The length of the CDR3 is 13 residues. Per the germline V gene, CDR1 is MNHNS and CDR2 is SASEGT. Trimming took off 8 bases at V and 1 base at J, with 11 bases between the two ends. The CDR3 region is CASRPDRNYGYTF. The CDR3 DNA follows: TGTGCCAGCCGCCCCGATCGTAACTATGGCTACACCTTC.

The chain couples TRBV30 to TRBJ1-6; D uncertain. Germline V gene sequence: CDR1 GTSNPN, CDR2 SVGIG (reference sequence). The CDR3 has 14 residues. V was shortened by 4 bases and J by 5 bases, with 12 bases between the two germline ends. CDR3 in DNA: TGTGCCTGGAACCCATGGTCGGATAATTCACCCCTCCACTTT. It translates to CAWNPWSDNSPLHF.

This clonotype was picked up many times. The rearrangement uses TRBV4-2 and TRBJ2-2; 10 bases match TRBD2. This CDR3 contains 18 residues. V gave up 1 base and J gave up 0 bases; unmatched junction bases: 5. Germline assignment: CDR1 LGHNA and CDR2 YNFKEQ. DNA of the CDR3: TGTGCCAGCAGCCAAGTTGGGACTAGCGCCACGAACACCGGGGAGCTGTTTTTT. Protein sequence: CASSQVGTSATNTGELFF.

This clonotype was seen at least ten times. The rearrangement uses TRBV5-1 and TRBJ1-2; tentatively, D is TRBD1 (6 bases). The CDR3 consists of 14 residues. CDR1 and CDR2 (germline): SGHRS, YFSETQ. The V end was cut by 8 bases, the J end by 5 bases, with 19 bases between. DNA for the CDR3: TGCGCCAGTTCGACAGGATCTTTCCGTTATGGCTACACCTTC. Encoded protein: CASSTGSFRYGYTF.

The CDR3 DNA reads TGCGCCACCTCTCCCCGACTAGCGGGAGTAGAGGCCGGGGAGCTGTTTTTT. Encoded protein: CATSPRLAGVEAGELFF. The gene calls are TRBV5-1 and TRBJ2-2, with 12 bases identical to TRBD2. CDR3 length: 17 residues. V lost 9 bases and J lost 6; bases outside the gene matches: 15. Germline CDR1 SGHRS, CDR2 YFSETQ. Together with reference TRBV5-1 and TRBJ2-2, the CDR3 gives the full variable domain: KAGVTQTPRYLIKTRGQQVTLSCSPISGHRSVSWYQQTPGQGLQFLFEYFSETQRNKGNFPGRFSGRQFSNSRSEMNVSTLELGDSALYLCATSPRLAGVEAGELFFGEGSRLTVL.

With regard to this clonotype: A much larger clone lies one base from this, so it may be a read error. The chain links TRBV7-8 to TRBJ2-7; 9 bases are shared with TRBD2. Germline assignment: CDR1 SGHVS and CDR2 FQNEAQ. The CDR3 covers 14 residues. CDR3 amino acids: CAGSFSGSTYEQYF. As DNA, the CDR3 is TGTGCCGGCAGCTTTAGCGGGAGCACCTACGAGCAGTACTTC.

V is TRBV4-2 and J is TRBJ2-7; weak D call: TRBD1 (5 bases). V was clipped by 0 bases and J by 4 bases, with 7 bases between them. The CDR3 spans 13 residues. In germline, CDR1 is LGHNA, CDR2 YNFKEQ. The CDR3 DNA reads TGTGCCAGCAGCCAAGAGTACAGGTACGAGCAGTACTTC. It yields the protein CASSQEYRYEQYF.

A few counts support this clonotype. V and J are TRBV25-1 and TRBJ2-7; 7 bases align to TRBD2. The CDR3 has 14 amino acids. V gave up 1 base and J gave up 2 bases; unmatched junction bases: 2. From germline, CDR1 is MGHDK and CDR2 SYGVNS. CDR3 coding DNA: TGTGCCAGCAGTGAATGGACTAGACCCTACGAGCAGTACTTC. Amino acid sequence: CASSEWTRPYEQYF.

This rearrangement joins TRBV29-1 to TRBJ1-4; D unresolved. The germline CDR1 and CDR2 sequences are SQVTM and ANQGSEA. The CDR3 is 12 residues long. Trimming left V 7 bases short and J 6 bases short, with 12 bases between. The CDR3 is CSAGGPDEKLFF. The CDR3 region has the DNA TGCAGCGCCGGCGGGCCTGATGAAAAACTGTTTTTT.

As to this clonotype: This could be a read error, since a much larger clone is one nucleotide away. The chain links TRBV12-3 or TRBV12-4 to TRBJ2-1; D unclear. The CDR3 runs 10 residues. The CDR3 DNA follows: TGTGCCGGCAGTTTACATGAGCAGTTCTTC. Translated, it gives CAGSLHEQFF.

The V gene is TRBV7-2, the J gene TRBJ1-4; the D gene is possibly TRBD1 (6 bases). V dropped 5 bases and J dropped 6 bases, with 16 bases sitting between them. CDR1 and CDR2 (germline): SGHTA, FQGNSA. This CDR3 comprises 15 residues. The DNA for the CDR3 is TGTGCCAGCAGCCCCCCAGGGGCCCTATATGAAAAACTGTTTTTT. Protein: CASSPPGALYEKLFF.

In this sample, this clonotype turned up many times. The chain has TRBV20-1 and TRBJ1-1; a possible D gene is TRBD1 (6 bases). V was trimmed by 3 bases and J by 3 bases, leaving 11 bases between them. This CDR3 has 13 residues. Germline loops: CDR1 DFQATT, CDR2 SNEGSKA (reference sequence). DNA for the CDR3: TGCAGTGCTAGGGGGGGGGCTCACACTGAAGCTTTCTTT. Translating it yields CSARGGAHTEAFF.

The DNA of the CDR3 is TGCAGTGCAAACCGCCCAGGGGGCTTCGGCAATGAGCAGTTCTTC. It specifies CSANRPGGFGNEQFF. V gene TRBV20-1 combines with J gene TRBJ2-1; TRBD1 agrees at 8 bases. In germline, CDR1 is DFQATT, CDR2 SNEGSKA (reference sequence). This CDR3 contains 15 residues. Trimming took 6 bases from V and 6 from J; bases not matched to a gene: 13.

This clonotype was observed a handful of times. The chain has TRBV10-3 and TRBJ2-2; 7 nucleotides agree with TRBD1. Germline CDR1 and CDR2: ENHRY and SYGVKD. V gave up 6 bases and J gave up 3 bases; unmatched junction bases: 10. This CDR3 contains 16 residues. CDR3 DNA: TGTGCCATCAGGAGTAACAGGGGCGCAGACACCGGGGAGCTGTTTTTT. Protein: CAIRSNRGADTGELFF.

The rearrangement joins TRBV20-1 to TRBJ1-5, with D perhaps TRBD1 (5 bases). This CDR3 has 11 amino acids. V lost 5 bases to trimming and J lost 11 bases, with 13 bases between them. Looked up from germline, CDR1 is DFQATT and CDR2 is SNEGSKA (reference sequence). CDR3 sequence: CSAYIGHTQHF. The CDR3 bases are TGCAGTGCTTATATAGGACATACCCAGCATTTT.